These T cell receptor beta chains were read from a single sample in a study of T cells in Graves' hyperthyroidism and ophthalmopathy. TCRdb itself ran the multiplex PCR reads through MiXCR, one entry per CDR3 protein. The sample has about 380,000 distinct CDR3 sequences; less than 20% are singletons. Sequencing input: blood. The source of these receptors is a man aged 18 to 30 with Graves' ophthalmopathy. Both conserved end residues are part of each CDR3. A D gene is named only where the DNA matches it firmly. For some rows the clone size is stated as once, few or many, or as a class when expanded; others skip it.

>NA|NA|TRBV7-6|TRBJ2-1
TGTGCCAGCAGCTCCCCGAATACCCCGGAGTTCTTC
CASSSPNTPEFF
>many|TRBD2|TRBV28|TRBJ2-7
TGTGCCAGCAGTTTCTACCTCCGGGATAGCGGGGGGATACATTCCTACGAGCAGTACTTC
CASSFYLRDSGGIHSYEQYF
>many|NA|TRBV11-2|TRBJ2-1
TGTGCCAGCAGCTTGGGGGGGCCCCTCTACAATGAGCAGTTCTTC
CASSLGGPLYNEQFF
>many|NA|TRBV2|TRBJ2-3
TGTGCCAGCAGTGAGGGGGCCACAGATACGCAGTATTTT
CASSEGATDTQYF
>many|TRBD1|TRBV2|TRBJ1-1
TGTGCCAGCAGTGAAGAGGGGGCAGGGCGAGGATGGACTGAAGCTTTCTTT
CASSEEGAGRGWTEAFF
>many|NA|TRBV2|TRBJ1-5
TGTGCCAGCACTCAAACCCGGACAGTAAATAGCAATCAGCCCCAGCATTTT
CASTQTRTVNSNQPQHF
>few|NA|TRBV12-3/TRBV12-4|TRBJ1-6
TGTGCCAGCAAGGAGAGCTCCTATAATTCACCCCTCCACTTT
CASKESSYNSPLHF
>many|TRBD1|TRBV29-1|TRBJ1-2
TGCAGCGTTGAAGAGAGGGGACAGTCGGGGAGTGGCTACACCTTC
CSVEERGQSGSGYTF
>NA|TRBD2|TRBV6-1|TRBJ2-3
TGTGCCAGCAGTTCCGTAGGCGGGGGATACACAGATACGCAGTATTTT
CASSSVGGGYTDTQYF
>many|TRBD1|TRBV7-6|TRBJ2-7
TGTGCCAGCAGCAATCCGGGACAGGGGTCCTACGAGCAGTACTTC
CASSNPGQGSYEQYF
>NA|NA|TRBV7-3|TRBJ2-3
TGTGCCAGCAGCTTACAACCAGACCCTAGCACAGATACGCAGTATTTT
CASSLQPDPSTDTQYF
>many|TRBD2|TRBV5-1|TRBJ2-3
TGCGCCAGCAGCCAAGAACCCATCCTGACTAGCGGGGGTGGAGATACGCAGTATTTT
CASSQEPILTSGGGDTQYF
>NA|TRBD2|TRBV6-1|TRBJ2-3
TGTGCCAGCAGTGAGGGACTAGCGGGGGCGACAGATACGCAGTATTTT
CASSEGLAGATDTQYF
>many|NA|TRBV11-1|TRBJ2-3
TGTGCCAGCAGCTCAAGTTTACTGAGAACGGATACGCAGTATTTT
CASSSSLLRTDTQYF
>many|TRBD2|TRBV7-3|TRBJ2-2
TGTGCCAGCAGCGATCCCCGCAGTGCGGGGGTGGGCACCGGGGAGCTGTTTTTT
CASSDPRSAGVGTGELFF
>NA|NA|TRBV29-1|TRBJ1-3
TGCAGCGTGACGGACAGCAGCTCTGGAAACACCATATATTTT
CSVTDSSSGNTIYF
>NA|NA|TRBV29-1|TRBJ2-7
TGCAGCGGCGGGGTTTATGACGAGCAGTACTTC
CSGGVYDEQYF
>many|NA|TRBV24-1|TRBJ2-3
TGTGCCACCAGTGCTGTAGGTAGCACGGGGACGCAGTATTTT
CATSAVGSTGTQYF
>NA|NA|TRBV29-1|TRBJ1-2
TGCAGCGTTGAAGCCCTGCAATATCCCGACGGCTACACCTTC
CSVEALQYPDGYTF
>NA|TRBD1|TRBV29-1|TRBJ1-1
TGCAGCGTTGGAAAGGGGGCGGGAGAAGCTTTCTTT
CSVGKGAGEAFF
>NA|TRBD1|TRBV6-2/TRBV6-3|TRBJ1-5
TGTGCCAGCAGTCACGGGACAGGGGGATCTCAGCCCCAGCATTTT
CASSHGTGGSQPQHF
>few|NA|TRBV3-1|TRBJ1-4
TGTGCCAGCAGCCAAGCAGGTGGTGAAAAACTGTTTTTT
CASSQAGGEKLFF
>NA|TRBD1|TRBV2|TRBJ1-1
TGTGCCAGCAGTGAAGCGGATTGGGACAGGGGGCTTGAAGCTTTCTTT
CASSEADWDRGLEAFF
>NA|NA|TRBV18|TRBJ2-7
TGTGCCAGCTCAACAGGGTTCGGCTACGAGCAGTACTTC
CASSTGFGYEQYF
>many|NA|TRBV7-8|TRBJ2-5
TGTGCCAGCAGCTTAGAAGCGGTCCAAGAGACCCAGTACTTC
CASSLEAVQETQYF
>NA|NA|TRBV6-1|TRBJ1-3
TGTGCCAGCAGCCCTGAGGGGTGGGCTGGAAACACCATATATTTT
CASSPEGWAGNTIYF
>few|TRBD2|TRBV20-1|TRBJ2-1
TGCAGTGCTAGGACTAGCGGGGGGCACTCCTACAATGAGCAGTTCTTC
CSARTSGGHSYNEQFF
>many|NA|TRBV5-1|TRBJ1-5
TGCGCCAGCAGCTCGCTGCCTGATCAGCCCCAGCATTTT
CASSSLPDQPQHF
>NA|NA|TRBV29-1|TRBJ2-1
TGCAGCGTTATCCCCTTCTCCTACAATGAGCAGTTCTTC
CSVIPFSYNEQFF
>NA|TRBD1|TRBV11-1|TRBJ1-3
TGTGCCAGCAGCAACCTCCGGGACAGCTCTGGAAACACCATATATTTT
CASSNLRDSSGNTIYF
>NA|TRBD1|TRBV13|TRBJ2-6
TGTGCCAGCAGCTTCCCGGGACAGGGGTATGGGGCCAACGTCCTGACTTTC
CASSFPGQGYGANVLTF
>many|NA|TRBV7-8|TRBJ1-1
TGTGCCAGCAGCAAGGGCCCCGAGAACACTGAAGCTTTCTTT
CASSKGPENTEAFF
>many|NA|TRBV27|TRBJ1-2
TGTGCCAGCAGTCCGATTCAGACAAGGAACTATGGCTACACCTTC
CASSPIQTRNYGYTF
>NA|TRBD1|TRBV9|TRBJ2-1
TGTGCCAGCAGCGCGACCGGGACAGGCCACAATGAGCAGTTCTTC
CASSATGTGHNEQFF
>NA|NA|TRBV6-1|TRBJ1-3
TGTGCCAGCAGTGCCGGGCCCGGAAACACCATATATTTT
CASSAGPGNTIYF
>NA|NA|TRBV7-3|TRBJ1-3
TGTGCCAGCAGCTTAACTGGGGGTCCAGGAAACACCATATATTTT
CASSLTGGPGNTIYF
>few|NA|TRBV5-6|TRBJ2-3
TGTGCCAGCAGCCCAGGGGCTGGCAGCACAGATACGCAGTATTTT
CASSPGAGSTDTQYF
>NA|TRBD1|TRBV7-3|TRBJ2-7
TGTGCCAGCAGCTTATGGACAGGCGCTTCCTACGAGCAGTACTTC
CASSLWTGASYEQYF